These T cell receptor beta chains were read from a single sample in a study of CD8+CD57+ T cells in acquired aplastic anemia. From the reads, TCRdb called clonotypes with MiXCR, one entry per CDR3 protein. The sample has around 430,000 distinct CDR3 sequences, over 25% seen once. The specimen sequenced was sorted CD4+, CD8+, or CD8+CD57+ T cells (not recorded which) from PBMCs. These receptors came from a human donor with aplastic anemia. Both conserved end residues are part of each CDR3. A D gene is named only where the DNA matches it firmly. Size is stated for part of the rows, as once, few or many counts, or as a class when the clone is expanded.

NA,16,TRBJ2-7,TRBV11-2,NA,TGTGCCAGCAGCTTAGAACCGTGGCAGAACTCCTACGAGCAGTACTTC,CASSLEPWQNSYEQYF
NA,17,TRBJ2-2,TRBV2,NA,NA,CASRFSVPPTNTGELFF
NA,13,TRBJ1-1,TRBV25-1,NA,TGTGCCAGCAGTGGTTTGCGGGGTACTGAAGCTTTCTTT,CASSGLRGTEAFF
many,16,TRBJ1-5,TRBV20-1,TRBD1,TGCAGTGCTAGAGGCCCGACAGGGAAGGACAATCAGCCCCAGCATTTT,CSARGPTGKDNQPQHF
NA,13,TRBJ2-3,TRBV7-9,NA,TGTGCCAGCAGCTTGGCTCTACTAGATACGCAGTATTTT,CASSLALLDTQYF
NA,12,TRBJ2-1,TRBV10-1,NA,TGCGCCAGCAGTGAGAGTCGGGGAGTCACTCACTTC,CASSESRGVTHF
many,14,TRBJ2-7,TRBV5-1,TRBD1,TGCGCCAGCAGCCCGGACAGGGGAAGGGACGAGCAGTACTTC,CASSPDRGRDEQYF
many,16,TRBJ2-7,TRBV5-1,TRBD1,TGCGCCAGCAGCTTGGCTGGGACAGGGAACTCCTACGAGCAGTACTTC,CASSLAGTGNSYEQYF
many,14,TRBJ1-1,TRBV12-3/TRBV12-4,NA,TGTGCCAGCAGCCTTGACAGAGGGCTCACTGAAGCTTTCTTT,CASSLDRGLTEAFF
many,16,TRBJ1-6,TRBV24-1,TRBD1,TGTGCCACCAGTGACCTTCGACAGGGTGAGACTTCACCCCTCCACTTT,CATSDLRQGETSPLHF
NA,14,TRBJ1-1,TRBV10-3,NA,TGTGCCAGCACCCTGTTAAGTCCGGGAGCTGAAGCTTTCTTT,CASTLLSPGAEAFF
few,15,TRBJ2-3,TRBV10-3,TRBD1,TGTGCCAGCAGTCCTACAGGGGTAATTACAGATACGCAGTATTTT,CASSPTGVITDTQYF
many,15,TRBJ1-2,TRBV2,TRBD1,TGTGCCAGCAGTGAAGCATCGGGACAGGTCAATGGCTACACCTTC,CASSEASGQVNGYTF
many,15,TRBJ1-2,TRBV2,TRBD1,TGTGCCAGCAGTGAATACGGGAGGGGACAGGGTGCTTTCACCTTC,CASSEYGRGQGAFTF
few,16,TRBJ2-7,TRBV7-2,TRBD2,TGTGCCAGCAGCTTAGTACCAGCGGGGGGCGCCTACGAGCAGTACTTC,CASSLVPAGGAYEQYF
many,16,TRBJ1-6,TRBV7-3,TRBD1,TGTGCCAGCAGCTTAAGTGGGACAGGGTTTAATTCACCCCTCCACTTT,CASSLSGTGFNSPLHF
few,15,TRBJ2-7,TRBV4-2,TRBD2,TGTGCCAGCAGCGGAACTGGGGACTATGGCTACGAGCAGTACTTC,CASSGTGDYGYEQYF
many,14,TRBJ2-7,TRBV2,NA,TGTGCCAGCAGAGACGACAGGTCCTCCTACGAGCAGTACTTC,CASRDDRSSYEQYF
NA,17,TRBJ1-3,TRBV6-1,NA,TGTGCCAGCAGCCTTGTACAGGGTGGCTCTGCCGGAAACACCATATATTTT,CASSLVQGGSAGNTIYF
many,15,TRBJ2-7,TRBV2,TRBD1,TGTGCCAGCAGTGTTGATCGGACAGGGAGGCTCGAGCAGTACTTC,CASSVDRTGRLEQYF
many,16,TRBJ2-1,TRBV25-1,NA,TGTGCCAGCAGTGTATTCGCGGGGCCAGATCACAATGAGCAGTTCTTC,CASSVFAGPDHNEQFF
many,17,TRBJ2-4,TRBV24-1,TRBD2,TGTGCCACCAGTGACCCCGGCGGGAGTCTAGCCAAAAACATTCAGTACTTC,CATSDPGGSLAKNIQYF
many,13,TRBJ1-1,TRBV9,NA,TGTGCCAGCAGCGTAGAACCGGGCGCTGAAGCTTTCTTT,CASSVEPGAEAFF
NA,15,TRBJ2-7,TRBV12-3/TRBV12-4,NA,TGTGCCAGCAGTTTTCCGGGACAACCCTCCTACGAGCAGTACTTC,CASSFPGQPSYEQYF